This T cell receptor (beta chain) is from a study of OX40 agonist ivuxolimab in advanced cancers. Findings and caveats of the study: Also present in some nonresponders was a low level of normalized T-cell clonal expansion.

CDR1 and CDR2 (germline): SGHKS, YYEKEE (reference sequence). With 0 bases removed from V and 3 bases from J, the gap between germline ends came to 6 bases. CDR3 length: 13 amino acids. Worth noting for this clone: What it recognizes is unknown.

Autoimmune disease history or systemic immunosuppression excluded patients. Generated by immunoSEQ multiplex PCR, the TCRdb table keeps only in-frame clones and is missing some. The sample lists 130,000 or so clones; roughly 91% were seen once. The chain employs TRBV5-5 and TRBJ1-2; D uncertain. The origin of this receptor is an adult with an advanced solid tumor such as melanoma, head and neck, liver or kidney cancer. Here the sequenced sample was CD4+ or CD8+ T cells sorted from blood, taken in a trial of the OX40 agonist ivuxolimab. The CDR3 sequence: CASSLGTDYGYTF. The CDR3 DNA reads TGTGCCAGCAGCTTGGGGACTGACTATGGCTACACCTTC.